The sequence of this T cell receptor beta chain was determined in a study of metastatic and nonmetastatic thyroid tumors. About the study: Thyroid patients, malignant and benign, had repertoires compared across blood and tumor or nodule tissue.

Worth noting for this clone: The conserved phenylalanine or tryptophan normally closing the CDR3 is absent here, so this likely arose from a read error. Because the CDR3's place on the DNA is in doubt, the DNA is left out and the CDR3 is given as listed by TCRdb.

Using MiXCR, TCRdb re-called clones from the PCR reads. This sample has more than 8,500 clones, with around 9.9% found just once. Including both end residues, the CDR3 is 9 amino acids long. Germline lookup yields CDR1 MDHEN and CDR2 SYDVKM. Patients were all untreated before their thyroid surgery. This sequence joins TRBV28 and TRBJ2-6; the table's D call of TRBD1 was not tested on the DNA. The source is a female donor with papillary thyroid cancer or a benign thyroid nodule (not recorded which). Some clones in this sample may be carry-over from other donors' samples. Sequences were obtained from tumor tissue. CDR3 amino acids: CASRTSTRG.